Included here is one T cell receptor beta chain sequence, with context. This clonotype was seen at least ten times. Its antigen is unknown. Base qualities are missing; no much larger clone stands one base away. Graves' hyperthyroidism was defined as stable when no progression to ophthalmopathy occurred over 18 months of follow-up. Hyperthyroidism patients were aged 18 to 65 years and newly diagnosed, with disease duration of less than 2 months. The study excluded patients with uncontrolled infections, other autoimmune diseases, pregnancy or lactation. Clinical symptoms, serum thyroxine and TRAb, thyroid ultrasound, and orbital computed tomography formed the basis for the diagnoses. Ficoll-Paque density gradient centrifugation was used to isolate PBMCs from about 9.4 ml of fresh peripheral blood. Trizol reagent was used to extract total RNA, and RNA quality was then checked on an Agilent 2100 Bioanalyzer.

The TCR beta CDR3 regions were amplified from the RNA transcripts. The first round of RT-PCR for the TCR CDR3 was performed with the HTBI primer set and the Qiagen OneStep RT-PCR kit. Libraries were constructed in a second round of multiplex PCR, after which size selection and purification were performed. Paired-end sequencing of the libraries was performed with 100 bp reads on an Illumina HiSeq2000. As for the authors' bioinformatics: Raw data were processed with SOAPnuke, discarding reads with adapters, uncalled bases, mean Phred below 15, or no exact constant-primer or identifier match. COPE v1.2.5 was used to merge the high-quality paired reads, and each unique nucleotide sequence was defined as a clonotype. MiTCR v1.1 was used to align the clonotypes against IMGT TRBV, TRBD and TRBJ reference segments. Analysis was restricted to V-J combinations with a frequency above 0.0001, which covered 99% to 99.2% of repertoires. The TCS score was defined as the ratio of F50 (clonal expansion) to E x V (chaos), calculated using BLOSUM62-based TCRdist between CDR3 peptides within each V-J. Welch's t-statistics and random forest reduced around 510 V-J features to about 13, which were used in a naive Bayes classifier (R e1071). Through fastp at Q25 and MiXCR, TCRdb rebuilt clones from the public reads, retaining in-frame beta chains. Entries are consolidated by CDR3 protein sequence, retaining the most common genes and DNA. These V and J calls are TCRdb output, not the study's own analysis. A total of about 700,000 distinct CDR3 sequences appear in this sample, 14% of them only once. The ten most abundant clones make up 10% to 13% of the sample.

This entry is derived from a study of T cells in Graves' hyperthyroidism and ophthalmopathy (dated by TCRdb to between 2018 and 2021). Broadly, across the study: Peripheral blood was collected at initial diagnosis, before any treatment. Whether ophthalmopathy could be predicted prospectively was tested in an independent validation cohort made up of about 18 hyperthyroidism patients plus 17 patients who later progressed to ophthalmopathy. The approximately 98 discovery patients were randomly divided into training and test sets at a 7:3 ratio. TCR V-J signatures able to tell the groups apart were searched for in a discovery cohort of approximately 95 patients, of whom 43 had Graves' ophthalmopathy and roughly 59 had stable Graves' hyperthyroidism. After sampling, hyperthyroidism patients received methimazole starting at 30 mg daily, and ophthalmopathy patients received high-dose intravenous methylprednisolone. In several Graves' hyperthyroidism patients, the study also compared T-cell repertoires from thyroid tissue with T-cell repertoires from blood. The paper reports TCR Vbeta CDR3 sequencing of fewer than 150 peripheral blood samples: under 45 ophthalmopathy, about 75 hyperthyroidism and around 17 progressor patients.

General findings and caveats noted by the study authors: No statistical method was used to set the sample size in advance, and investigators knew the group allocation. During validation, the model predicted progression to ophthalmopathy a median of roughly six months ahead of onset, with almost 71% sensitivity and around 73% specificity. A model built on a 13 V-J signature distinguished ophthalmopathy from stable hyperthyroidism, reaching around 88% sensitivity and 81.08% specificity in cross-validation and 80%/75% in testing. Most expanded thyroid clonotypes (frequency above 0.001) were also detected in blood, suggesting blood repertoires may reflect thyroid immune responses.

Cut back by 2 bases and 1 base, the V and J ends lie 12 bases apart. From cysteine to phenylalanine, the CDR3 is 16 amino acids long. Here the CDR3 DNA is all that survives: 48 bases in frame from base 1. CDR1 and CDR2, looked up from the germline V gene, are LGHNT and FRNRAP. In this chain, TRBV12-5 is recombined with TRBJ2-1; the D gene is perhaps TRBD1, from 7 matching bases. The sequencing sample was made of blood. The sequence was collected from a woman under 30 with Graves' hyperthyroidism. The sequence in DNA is TGTGCTAGTGGTTTGTCAGGGGGAGGATCCTACAATGAGCAGTTCTTC. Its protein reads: CASGLSGGGSYNEQFF. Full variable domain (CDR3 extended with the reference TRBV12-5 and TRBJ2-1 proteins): DARVTQTPRHKVTEMGQEVTMRCQPILGHNTVFWYRQTMMQGLELLAYFRNRAPLDDSGMPKDRFSAEMPDATLATLKIQPSEPRDSAVYFCASGLSGGGSYNEQFFGPGTRLTVL.